The source of this TCR beta chain is a study of blood T cell repertoires in COVID-19. Overall study: The samples span acute and convalescent COVID-19 from the United States, Italy and Spain.

This CDR3 spans 13 amino acids. Germline loops: CDR1 SGHDT, CDR2 YYEEEE. Trimming removed 2 bases at V and 9 bases at J, with 9 bases between. Under the authors' procedure: Estimation of nucleated cell counts was performed using reference gene primer amplification. Some clones are missing from TCRdb's copy, which holds only in-frame ones; the method was immunoSEQ multiplex PCR. That table gives V, J and clone size, and the DNA gave D and trimming. The sample includes about 470,000 clones, about 85% of them seen just once. Participant-given clinical history determined each cohort assignment. Before being deemed recovered, Cohort 3 donors had two negative PCRs, clearance, or symptom resolution.

J is TRBJ1-6 and V is TRBV5-6; D is ambiguous. What was sequenced was PBMCs or T cells enriched from blood (not recorded which). This receptor was taken from a woman younger than 35 who had recovered from COVID-19. CDR3 DNA sequence: TGTGCCAGCAGCTTAGATCTATCTTCACCCCTCCACTTT. This codes for CASSLDLSSPLHF.